A selection of T cell receptor beta chains follows, all from one sample in a study of T cell changes during pregnancy in multiple sclerosis. TCRdb's table, derived via immunoSEQ multiplex PCR, lists solely in-frame clones and lacks some. The data show approximately 47,000 clones, with around 94% seen just once and approximately 0.49% held by the top ten. This specimen was CD4+ T cells from peripheral blood mononuclear cells, taken in the first trimester of pregnancy. The receptors come from a female donor with multiple sclerosis, enrolled in a pregnancy study. Each CDR3 is given with its conserved first and last residue. Expanded clones are given a class, and other clones once, few, many or no size at all.

j_call | clone_size | v_call | cdr3_aa
TRBJ1-4 | NA | TRBV9 | CASSVGNRGQAEKLFF
TRBJ1-4 | NA | TRBV15 | CATSRDAHTNEKLFF
TRBJ2-7 | NA | TRBV7-3 | CASSFGLTYEQYF
TRBJ2-5 | NA | TRBV11-2 | CASSLGAGGVQTQYF
TRBJ2-7 | NA | TRBV5-1 | CASSTVPNIAYEQYF
TRBJ1-4 | NA | TRBV4-2 | CASSPRDSNLATTNEKLFF
TRBJ1-6 | NA | TRBV5-1 | CASSFNPSGTGLAPLHF
TRBJ1-1 | NA | TRBV19 | CASSILVGNTEAFF
TRBJ2-1 | NA | TRBV27 | CASSLLRLRDGNEQFF
TRBJ2-7 | once | TRBV6-1 | CATRGGGIYEQYF
TRBJ2-2 | NA | TRBV10-1 | CASSDPGQNTGELFF
TRBJ1-5 | NA | TRBV6-5 | CASRLRQTTNQPQHF
TRBJ1-4 | NA | TRBV9 | CASSVDRGDEKLFF
TRBJ2-3 | NA | TRBV5-4 | CASSLGGTDTQYF
TRBJ2-7 | NA | TRBV6-6 | CASSHDRNSYEQYF
TRBJ1-2 | NA | TRBV2 | CASTGDRGNYGYTF
TRBJ2-7 | NA | TRBV11-3 | CASSFRTDEEQYF
TRBJ2-7 | NA | TRBV14 | CASSQVLGNSYEQYF
TRBJ1-6 | NA | TRBV27 | CASSFRDSPLHF
TRBJ2-3 | NA | TRBV15 | CATSRDIPDTQYF
TRBJ1-1 | NA | TRBV19 | CASSIVGTPNTEAFF
TRBJ1-3 | NA | TRBV9 | CASSVGSSGVGNTIYF
TRBJ2-7 | NA | TRBV6-5 | CATGTDSSYEQYF
TRBJ2-7 | NA | TRBV5-4 | CASSLARTGGEQYF
TRBJ2-7 | NA | TRBV5-1 | CASSLISQLEQYF
TRBJ2-3 | NA | TRBV2 | CASGRGMESQYF
TRBJ1-3 | NA | TRBV9 | CASSVAVSGNTIYF
TRBJ2-5 | NA | TRBV19 | CASSRTVQETQYF
TRBJ1-4 | NA | TRBV15 | CATSRWGDEKLFF
TRBJ2-3 | NA | TRBV29-1 | CSGSPPTSADTQYF
TRBJ2-3 | NA | TRBV6-1 | CASATGTGLADTQYF
TRBJ2-3 | NA | TRBV2 | CASTRSGASSDTQYF
TRBJ1-5 | NA | TRBV9 | CASSVGGASGQPQHF
TRBJ2-1 | once | TRBV5-1 | CASSQDNEQFF
TRBJ1-1 | NA | TRBV7-6 | CASSPQDMNTEAFF
TRBJ1-4 | NA | TRBV2 | CASSRDRGPTNEKLFF
TRBJ1-2 | NA | TRBV14 | CASSQEKRQGRSGYTF
TRBJ1-2 | NA | TRBV6-6 | CASTMYRGGNYGYTF
TRBJ1-1 | NA | TRBV6-1 | CASSPNRVPFTEAFF
TRBJ2-7 | NA | TRBV27 | CASSKLSSGGAYEQYF
TRBJ2-1 | once | TRBV6-6 | CASSYSSGGAYNEQFF
TRBJ2-3 | NA | TRBV5-1 | CASSLGGPTDTQYF
TRBJ1-4 | NA | TRBV6-5 | CASSPGATNEKLFF
TRBJ1-5 | NA | TRBV6-5 | CASSRGQGGNQPQHF
TRBJ2-7 | NA | TRBV6-5 | CASRQGASSSEQYF
TRBJ1-2 | once | TRBV7-6 | CASSPYPKGQANYGYTF